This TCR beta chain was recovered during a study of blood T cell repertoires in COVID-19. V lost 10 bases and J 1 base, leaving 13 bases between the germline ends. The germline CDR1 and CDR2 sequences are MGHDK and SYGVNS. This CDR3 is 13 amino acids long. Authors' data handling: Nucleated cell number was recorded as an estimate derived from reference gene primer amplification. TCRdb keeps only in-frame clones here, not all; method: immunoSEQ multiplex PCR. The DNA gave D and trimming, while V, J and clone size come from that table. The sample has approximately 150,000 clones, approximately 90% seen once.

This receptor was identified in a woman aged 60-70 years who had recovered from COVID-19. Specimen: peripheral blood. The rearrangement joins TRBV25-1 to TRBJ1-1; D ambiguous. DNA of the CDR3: TGTGCCACTAGCGGTGTAGGGAACACTGAAGCTTTCTTT. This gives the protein CATSGVGNTEAFF.